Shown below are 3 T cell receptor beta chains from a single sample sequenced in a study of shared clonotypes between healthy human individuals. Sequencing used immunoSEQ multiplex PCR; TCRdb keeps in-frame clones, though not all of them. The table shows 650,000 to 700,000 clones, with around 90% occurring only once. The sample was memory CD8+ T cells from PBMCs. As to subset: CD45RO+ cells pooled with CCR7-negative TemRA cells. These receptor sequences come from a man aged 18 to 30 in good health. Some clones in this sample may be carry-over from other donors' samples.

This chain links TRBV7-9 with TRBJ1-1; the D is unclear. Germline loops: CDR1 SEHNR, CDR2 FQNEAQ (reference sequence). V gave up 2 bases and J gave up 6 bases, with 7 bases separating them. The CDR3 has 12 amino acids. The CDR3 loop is CASSLSGAEAFF. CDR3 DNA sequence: TGTGCCAGCAGCTTAAGCGGAGCTGAAGCTTTCTTT. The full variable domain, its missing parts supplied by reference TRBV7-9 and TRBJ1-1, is DTGVSQNPRHKITKRGQNVTFRCDPISEHNRLYWYRQTLGQGPEFLTYFQNEAQLEKSRLLSDRFSAERPKGSFSTLEIQRTEQGDSAMYLCASSLSGAEAFFGQGTRLTVV.

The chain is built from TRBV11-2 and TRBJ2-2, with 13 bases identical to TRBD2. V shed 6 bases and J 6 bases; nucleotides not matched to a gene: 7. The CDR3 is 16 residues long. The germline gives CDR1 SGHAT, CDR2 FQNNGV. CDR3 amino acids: CASRNVLAGGPGELFF. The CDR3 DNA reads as TGTGCCAGCAGAAACGTACTAGCGGGAGGGCCCGGGGAGCTGTTTTTT.

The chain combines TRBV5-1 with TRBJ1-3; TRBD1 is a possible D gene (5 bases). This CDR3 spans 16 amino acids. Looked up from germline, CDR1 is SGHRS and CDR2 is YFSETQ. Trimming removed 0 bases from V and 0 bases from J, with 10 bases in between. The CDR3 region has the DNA TGCGCCAGCAGCTTGGGCAGGGTAACCTCTGGAAACACCATATATTTT. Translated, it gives CASSLGRVTSGNTIYF.